This record concerns one TCR beta chain sequence. The data are from a study of OX40 agonist ivuxolimab in advanced cancers. In the study overall: At 82.7% male, the cohort had a mean age of 60 years, ranging from about 20 to 79.

TCRdb's table, derived via immunoSEQ multiplex PCR, lists solely in-frame clones and lacks some. The sample lists more than 50,000 clones, 75% to 90% seen once, with approximately 1.8% in the top ten. Blood specimens came from baseline, cycle 4 day 1, and cycle 7 day 1. This receptor was identified in an adult with an advanced solid tumor such as melanoma, head and neck, liver or kidney cancer. Sample: CD4+ or CD8+ T cells sorted from blood, taken in a trial of the OX40 agonist ivuxolimab.

CDR3 nucleotides: TGTGCCAGTAGTATTGAGGCAGGACGTTACACTGAAGCTTTCTTT. Its translation: CASSIEAGRYTEAFF. This chain connects TRBV19 to TRBJ1-1; D remains ambiguous. The CDR3 covers 15 residues. Trimming removed 3 bases at V and 3 bases at J, with 14 bases between. Germline V CDR1 and CDR2: LNHDA, SQIVND (reference sequence).